This T cell receptor beta chain was profiled in a study of T cell responses to AZD1222 COVID-19 vaccine. This clone was detected once. Its antigen is unknown. Study observations and caveats: Among vaccine-associated CD4 TCRs, coverage spanned spike, with dominance at 160-218 and 743-854. Nearly half of the spike-specific TCRs reportedly recognize variant regions that carry no mutations. Repertoires were obtained solely post-peak T cell response. Females outnumbered males among donors, who were mostly white British; clonal diversity was possibly underestimated.

The assay was immunoSEQ multiplex PCR, and TCRdb's table has in-frame clones only and misses some. The sample consists of 75,000 to 95,000 clones, roughly nine tenths of them appearing once. Germline lookup yields CDR1 SGHVS and CDR2 FNYEAQ. Trimming took off 1 base at V and 1 base at J, with 13 bases between the two ends. The CDR3 length is 16 residues. Sequenced material: peripheral blood, taken on day 0 of MenACWY control vaccination. The rearrangement joins TRBV7-6 to TRBJ2-5; possible D gene TRBD1, 6 bases. The clonotype comes from an adult in good health. This chain's CDR3 is CASSLERVGGQETQYF. DNA of the CDR3: TGTGCCAGCAGCTTAGAGAGGGTAGGGGGCCAAGAGACCCAGTACTTC.